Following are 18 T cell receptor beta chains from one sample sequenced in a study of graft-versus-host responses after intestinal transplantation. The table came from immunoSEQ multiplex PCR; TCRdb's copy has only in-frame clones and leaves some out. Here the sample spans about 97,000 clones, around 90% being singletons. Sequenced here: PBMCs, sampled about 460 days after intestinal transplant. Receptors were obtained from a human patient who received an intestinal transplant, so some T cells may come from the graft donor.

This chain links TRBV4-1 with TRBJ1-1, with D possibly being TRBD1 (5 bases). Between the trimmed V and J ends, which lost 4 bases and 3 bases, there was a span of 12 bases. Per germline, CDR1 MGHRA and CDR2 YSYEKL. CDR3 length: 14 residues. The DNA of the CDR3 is TGCGCCAGCAGCCCCGGGGGTTCGGACACTGAAGCTTTCTTT. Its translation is CASSPGGSDTEAFF.

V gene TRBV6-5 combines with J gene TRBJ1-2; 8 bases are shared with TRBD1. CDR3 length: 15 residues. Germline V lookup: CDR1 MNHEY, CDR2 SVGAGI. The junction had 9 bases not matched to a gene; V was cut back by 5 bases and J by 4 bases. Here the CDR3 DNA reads TGTGCCAGCAGTCGTTCGGACAGGGCTTCCTATGGCTACACCTTC. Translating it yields CASSRSDRASYGYTF.

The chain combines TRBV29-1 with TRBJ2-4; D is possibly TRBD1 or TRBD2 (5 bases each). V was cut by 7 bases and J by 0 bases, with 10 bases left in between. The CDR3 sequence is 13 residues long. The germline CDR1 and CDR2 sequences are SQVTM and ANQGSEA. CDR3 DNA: TGCAGCGGCGGTGGGGGAGCCAAAAACATTCAGTACTTC. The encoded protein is CSGGGGAKNIQYF. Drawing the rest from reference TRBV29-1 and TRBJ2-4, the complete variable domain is SAVISQKPSRDICQRGTSLTIQCQVDSQVTMMFWYRQQPGQSLTLIATANQGSEATYESGFVIDKFPISRPNLTFSTLTVSNMSPEDSSIYLCSGGGGAKNIQYFGAGTRLSVL.

As DNA, the CDR3 is TGTGCCATCAGTGATTGGCAGACCGAGCAGTACTTC. It codes for CAISDWQTEQYF. The J gene is TRBJ2-7, the V gene TRBV10-3; D gene unclear. V lost 3 bases, J lost 6 bases, and 9 bases lay in between. Germline V lookup: CDR1 ENHRY, CDR2 SYGVKD. The CDR3 spans 12 residues.

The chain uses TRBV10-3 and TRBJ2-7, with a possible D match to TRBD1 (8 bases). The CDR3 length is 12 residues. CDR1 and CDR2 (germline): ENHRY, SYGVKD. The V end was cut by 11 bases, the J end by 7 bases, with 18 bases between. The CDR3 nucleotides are TGTGCCGCCAGACAGGGGCGGGAGGAGCAGTACTTC. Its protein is CAARQGREEQYF.

For the CDR3, the DNA is TGTGCCACCAGCAGAGACTTGAGGTCAGGGGGCGGGAATGAGCAGTTCTTC. As protein: CATSRDLRSGGGNEQFF. This chain connects TRBV15 to TRBJ2-1; 8 positions match TRBD1. This CDR3 comprises 17 residues. V was pared by 0 bases and J by 7 bases, with 11 bases of the junction left unmatched. CDR1 and CDR2 (germline): LNHNV, YYDKDF (reference sequence).

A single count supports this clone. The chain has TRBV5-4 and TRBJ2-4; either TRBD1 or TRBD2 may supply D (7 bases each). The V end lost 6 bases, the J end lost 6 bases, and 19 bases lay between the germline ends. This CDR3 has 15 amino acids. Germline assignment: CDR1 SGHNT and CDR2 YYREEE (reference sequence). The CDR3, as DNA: TGTGCCAGCACCCAGGGAGGGGGCGGAGGAAACATTCAGTACTTC. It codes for CASTQGGGGGNIQYF.

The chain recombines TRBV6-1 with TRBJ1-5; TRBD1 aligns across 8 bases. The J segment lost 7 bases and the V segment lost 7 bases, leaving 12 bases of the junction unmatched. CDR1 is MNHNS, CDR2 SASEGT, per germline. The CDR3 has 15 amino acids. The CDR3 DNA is TGTGCCAGCACCCCATTCGGACAGGGCCTCCAGCCCCAGCATTTT. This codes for CASTPFGQGLQPQHF.

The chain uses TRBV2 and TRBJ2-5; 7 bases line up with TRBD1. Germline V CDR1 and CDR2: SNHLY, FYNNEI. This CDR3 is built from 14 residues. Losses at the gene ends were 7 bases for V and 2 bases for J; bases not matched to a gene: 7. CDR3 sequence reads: CASTRDSAQETQYF. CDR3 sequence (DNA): TGTGCCAGCACCAGGGACAGCGCACAAGAGACCCAGTACTTC.

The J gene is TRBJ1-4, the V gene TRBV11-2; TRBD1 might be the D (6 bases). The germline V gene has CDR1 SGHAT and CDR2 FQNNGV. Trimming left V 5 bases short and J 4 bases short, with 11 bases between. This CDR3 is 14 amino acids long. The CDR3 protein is CASSRQEFNEKLFF. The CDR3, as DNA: TGTGCCAGCAGCCGACAGGAGTTTAATGAAAAACTGTTTTTT.

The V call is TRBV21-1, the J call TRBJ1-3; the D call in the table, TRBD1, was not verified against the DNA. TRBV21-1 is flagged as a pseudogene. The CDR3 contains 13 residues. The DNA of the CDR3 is TGTGCCAGCAGCAAACACTCTGGAAACACCATATATTTT. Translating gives CASSKHSGNTIYF.

CDR3 DNA sequence: TGTGCCAGCAGCTTAAGGGCTAGCGGGGGGGTTTCCTACAATGAGCAGTTCTTC. Its translation: CASSLRASGGVSYNEQFF. This chain connects TRBV11-2 to TRBJ2-1; the match to TRBD2 covers 12 bases. The V segment lost 2 bases and the J segment 1 base; nucleotides outside the gene matches: 6. Germline lookup yields CDR1 SGHAT and CDR2 FQNNGV. This CDR3 has 18 amino acids.

The CDR3 nucleotides read TGTGCCAGCAGGGGGACAGGGGACTATGGCTACACCTTC. Translation: CASRGTGDYGYTF. This sequence joins TRBV2 and TRBJ1-2, with 10 bases that match TRBD1. This CDR3 has 13 amino acids. CDR1 SNHLY and CDR2 FYNNEI come from the germline V gene. V lost 6 bases and J lost 3; bases outside the gene matches: 1.

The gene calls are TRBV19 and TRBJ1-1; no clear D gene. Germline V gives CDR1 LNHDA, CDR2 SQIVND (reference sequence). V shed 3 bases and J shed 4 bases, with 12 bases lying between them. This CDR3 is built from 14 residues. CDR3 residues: CASSIGLLGTEAFF. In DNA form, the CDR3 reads TGTGCCAGTAGTATCGGACTGCTTGGCACTGAAGCTTTCTTT.

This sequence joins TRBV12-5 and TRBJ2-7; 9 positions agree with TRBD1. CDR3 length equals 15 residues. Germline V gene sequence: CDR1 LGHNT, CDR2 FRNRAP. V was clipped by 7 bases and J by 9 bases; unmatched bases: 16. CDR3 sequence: CASEPATGGGQGQYF. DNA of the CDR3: TGTGCTAGTGAACCGGCGACAGGGGGTGGGCAGGGGCAGTACTTC.

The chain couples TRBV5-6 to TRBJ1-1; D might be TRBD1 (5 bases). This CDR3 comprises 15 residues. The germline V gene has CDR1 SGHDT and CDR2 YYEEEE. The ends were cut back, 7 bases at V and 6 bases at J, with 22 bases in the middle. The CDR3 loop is CASGSEPSGAPEAFF. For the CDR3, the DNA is TGTGCCAGCGGATCAGAGCCCTCCGGGGCACCTGAAGCTTTCTTT.

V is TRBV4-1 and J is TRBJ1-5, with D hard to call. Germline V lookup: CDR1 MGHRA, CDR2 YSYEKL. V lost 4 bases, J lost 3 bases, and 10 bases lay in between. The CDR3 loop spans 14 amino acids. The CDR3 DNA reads TGCGCCAGCAGCCCCCCCGGCCACAATCAGCCCCAGCATTTT. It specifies CASSPPGHNQPQHF.

CDR3 in amino acids: CASSDSGGDYNEQFF. In DNA, the CDR3 is TGTGCCAGCAGTGATAGTGGGGGGGACTACAATGAGCAGTTCTTC. This chain uses TRBV6-4 with TRBJ2-1, with 7 bases matching TRBD2. Per the germline V gene, CDR1 is MRHNA and CDR2 is SNTAGT. The CDR3 runs 15 residues. The trim removed 3 bases at V and 3 bases at J, leaving 5 bases unmatched.